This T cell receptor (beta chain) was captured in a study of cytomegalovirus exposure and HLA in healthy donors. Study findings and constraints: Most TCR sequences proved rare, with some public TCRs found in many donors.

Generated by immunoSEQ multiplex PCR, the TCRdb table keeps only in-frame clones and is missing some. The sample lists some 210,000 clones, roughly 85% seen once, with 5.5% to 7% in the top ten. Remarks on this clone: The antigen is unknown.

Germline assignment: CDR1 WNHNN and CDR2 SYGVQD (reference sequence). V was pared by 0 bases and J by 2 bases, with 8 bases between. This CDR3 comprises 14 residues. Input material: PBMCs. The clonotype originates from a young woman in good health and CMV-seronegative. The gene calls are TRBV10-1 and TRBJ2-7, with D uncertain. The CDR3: CASSESRTAYEQYF. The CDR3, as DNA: TGCGCCAGCAGTGAGTCCCGGACGGCCTACGAGCAGTACTTC.